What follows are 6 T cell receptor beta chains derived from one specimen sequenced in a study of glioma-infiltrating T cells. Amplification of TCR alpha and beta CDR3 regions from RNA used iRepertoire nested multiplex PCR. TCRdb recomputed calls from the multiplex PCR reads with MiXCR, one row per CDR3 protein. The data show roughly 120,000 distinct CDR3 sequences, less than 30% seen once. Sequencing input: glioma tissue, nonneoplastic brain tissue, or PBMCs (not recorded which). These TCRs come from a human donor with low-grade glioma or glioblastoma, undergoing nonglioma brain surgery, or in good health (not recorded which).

The CDR3 spells CSATGALTSGIETQYF. CDR3 bases: TGCAGTGCCACAGGCGCCTTGACTAGCGGGATCGAGACCCAGTACTTC. This chain joins TRBV20-1 and TRBJ2-5; 11 nucleotides agree with TRBD2. Germline lookup yields CDR1 DFQATT and CDR2 SNEGSKA (reference sequence). The V segment lost 6 bases and the J segment 5 bases; nucleotides outside the gene matches: 14. The CDR3 contains 16 residues.

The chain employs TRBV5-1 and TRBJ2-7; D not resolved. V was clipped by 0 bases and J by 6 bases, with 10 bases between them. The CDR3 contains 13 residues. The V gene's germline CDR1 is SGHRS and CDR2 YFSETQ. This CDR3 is CASSLESSGEQYF. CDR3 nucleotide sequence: TGCGCCAGCAGCTTGGAGTCGTCCGGCGAGCAGTACTTC.

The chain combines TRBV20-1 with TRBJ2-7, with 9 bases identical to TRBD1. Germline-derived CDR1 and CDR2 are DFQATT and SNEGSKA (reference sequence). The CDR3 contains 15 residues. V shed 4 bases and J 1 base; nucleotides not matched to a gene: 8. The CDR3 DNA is TGCAGTGCTACCACCGGGACAGGGCTATCCTACGAGCAGTACTTC. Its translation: CSATTGTGLSYEQYF.

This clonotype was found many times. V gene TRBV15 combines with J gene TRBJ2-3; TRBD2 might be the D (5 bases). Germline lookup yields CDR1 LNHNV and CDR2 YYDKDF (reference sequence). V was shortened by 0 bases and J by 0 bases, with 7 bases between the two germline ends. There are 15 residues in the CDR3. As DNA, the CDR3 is TGTGCCACCAGCAGAGAGGAGGCTAGCACAGATACGCAGTATTTT. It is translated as CATSREEASTDTQYF.

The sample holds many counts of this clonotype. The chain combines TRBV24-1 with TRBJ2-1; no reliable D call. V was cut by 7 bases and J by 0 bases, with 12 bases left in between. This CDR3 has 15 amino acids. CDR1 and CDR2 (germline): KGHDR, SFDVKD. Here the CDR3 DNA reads TGTGCCACCAGCCTATCACCTAGCTCCTACAATGAGCAGTTCTTC. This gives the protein CATSLSPSSYNEQFF.

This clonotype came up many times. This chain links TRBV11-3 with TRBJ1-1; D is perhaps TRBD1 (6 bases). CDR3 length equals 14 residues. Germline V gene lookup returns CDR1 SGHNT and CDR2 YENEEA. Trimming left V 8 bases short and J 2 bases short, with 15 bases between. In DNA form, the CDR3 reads TGTGCCAGCTCGATCCAGGGGACCAACACTGAAGCTTTCTTT. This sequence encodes CASSIQGTNTEAFF.